Listed below are T cell receptor beta chains from one sample, sequenced in a study of T cells in Graves' hyperthyroidism and ophthalmopathy. MiXCR, run by TCRdb on the multiplex PCR reads, gives a single entry per CDR3 protein. The table lists more than 300,000 distinct CDR3 sequences, around 13% of them singletons. The specimen sequenced was blood. The receptors were sampled from a woman aged 25 to 45 with Graves' ophthalmopathy. Each CDR3 is given with its conserved first and last residue. D genes are given only for firm matches. Clone size is not always given. Where it is, it says once, few, many or a class for expanded clones.

d_gene,v_gene,j_gene,abundance,CDR3nt,CDR3aa
TRBD2,TRBV5-1,TRBJ2-7,NA,TGCGCCAGCAGCTTGGCGGGTAGCGGGGGGGCGTCCTACGAGCAGTACTTC,CASSLAGSGGASYEQYF
NA,TRBV3-1,TRBJ1-1,many,TGTGCCAGCAGCCAAGAGGCAAGAGTGAACACTGAAGCTTTCTTT,CASSQEARVNTEAFF
TRBD2,TRBV5-8,TRBJ2-5,many,TGTGCCAGCAGCAAACTAGCGGGGACGGAGGAGACCCAGTACTTC,CASSKLAGTEETQYF
NA,TRBV3-1,TRBJ2-7,many,TGTGCCAGCAGCCAGGACGGGACACTGTTTAACCCTTACGAGCAGTACTTC,CASSQDGTLFNPYEQYF
NA,TRBV30,TRBJ1-2,many,TGTGCCTGGAGTGGCCACCCGGACGGCTACACCTTC,CAWSGHPDGYTF
NA,TRBV7-3,TRBJ2-5,few,TGTGCCAGCAGCCCTAATCTAGGTCGAGAGACCCAGTACTTC,CASSPNLGRETQYF
TRBD2,TRBV20-1,TRBJ2-5,once,TGCAGTGCTAGAGATACTAGCGGGATCGGGGAGACCCAGTACTTC,CSARDTSGIGETQYF
NA,TRBV20-1,TRBJ2-7,many,TGCAGTGCTAGCCGAGACAGGAGCTCCTACGAGCAGTACTTC,CSASRDRSSYEQYF
NA,TRBV27,TRBJ2-1,many,TGTGCCACCCTATTTACGAATGAGCAGTTCTTC,CATLFTNEQFF
NA,TRBV12-3/TRBV12-4,TRBJ1-1,many,TGTGCCAGCTCAAAGCGAGGGTCTGAAGCTTTCTTT,CASSKRGSEAFF
TRBD2,TRBV7-3,TRBJ2-3,many,TGTGCCAGCAGCGAGGGACTAGCGGTGGATACGCAGTATTTT,CASSEGLAVDTQYF
NA,TRBV20-1,TRBJ1-5,many,TGCAGTGCTAGCCGAGCCCGGGAATATCAGCCCCAGCATTTT,CSASRAREYQPQHF
NA,TRBV11-2,TRBJ2-7,NA,TGTGCCAGCAGCTCGAGCAGGGTTGGGGACCCCTACGAGCAGTACTTC,CASSSSRVGDPYEQYF
NA,TRBV5-4,TRBJ2-2,few,TGTGCCAGCAGCTCGCTTGGGGGCTCATCCCCCGGGGAGCTGTTTTTT,CASSSLGGSSPGELFF
TRBD1,TRBV6-1,TRBJ2-7,few,TGTGCCAGCAGTGAAAGGACAGGTCCGGGGGAGCAGTACTTC,CASSERTGPGEQYF
TRBD1,TRBV19,TRBJ1-2,many,TGTGCCAGTAGTACCCGACCCGACAGGGGAGGATACACCTTC,CASSTRPDRGGYTF
TRBD2,TRBV29-1,TRBJ2-7,NA,TGCGGCGTATCGACCGGGACTAGCGACTACGAGCAGTACTTC,CGVSTGTSDYEQYF
NA,TRBV5-6,TRBJ2-7,many,TGTGCCAGGGAGGAGAGAGGAAAAGCCTACGAGCAGTACTTC,CAREERGKAYEQYF
NA,TRBV6-1,TRBJ2-7,many,TGTGCCAGCAGTGCTGGGGACAACTCCTACGAGCAGTACTTC,CASSAGDNSYEQYF
TRBD1,TRBV28,TRBJ1-1,many,TGTGCCAGCAGTTCTGCAGGGGGCCTGAACACTGAAGCTTTCTTT,CASSSAGGLNTEAFF